The 10 T cell receptor beta chains in this list originate from one sample, sequenced in a study of response to subunit inactivated influenza vaccine. A single record per CDR3 protein comes from TCRdb applying MiXCR to the RT-PCR reads. The table shows about 170,000 distinct CDR3 sequences, with around a tenth occurring only once. Sequencing used CD8+ T cells sorted from PBMCs, obtained less than 30 months after vaccination. These receptors all stem from a man aged 50 to 69 who received an inactivated influenza vaccine.

This clonotype was counted at least ten times. This chain connects TRBV9 to TRBJ2-7; 10 bases are a match to TRBD2. The junction had 12 bases not matched to a gene; V was cut back by 4 bases and J by 5 bases. From germline, CDR1 is SGDLS and CDR2 YYNGEE. This CDR3 is 16 amino acids long. The CDR3 loop is CASSTSGTSAVHEQYF. CDR3 DNA sequence: TGTGCCAGCAGCACCTCCGGGACTAGCGCAGTCCACGAGCAGTACTTC.

Many counts were recorded for this clonotype. The chain uses TRBV12-3 or TRBV12-4 and TRBJ2-1; TRBD2 agrees at 9 bases. The CDR3 is made up of 17 amino acids. J gave up 7 bases and V 3 bases, and 13 bases lay outside the gene matches. CDR3 in amino acids: CASSFSVAGADGNEQFF. The CDR3 DNA follows: TGTGCCAGCAGTTTTTCTGTAGCGGGAGCGGATGGGAATGAGCAGTTCTTC.

CDR3 coding DNA: TGTGCCAGCAGCTTAAAGGGGCCTTACTACGAGCAGTACTTC. Translated: CASSLKGPYYEQYF. This chain joins TRBV7-8 and TRBJ2-7, with D perhaps TRBD1 (5 bases). V lost 2 bases and J lost 3, with 11 bases in between. The length of the CDR3 is 14 residues. The germline V gene encodes CDR1 SGHVS and CDR2 FQNEAQ.

This clonotype was picked up many times. The chain couples TRBV5-1 to TRBJ2-1, with D maybe TRBD1 (5 bases). The germline V and J ends were trimmed by 4 bases and 10 bases, with 15 bases remaining between them. Germline V gene lookup returns CDR1 SGHRS and CDR2 YFSETQ. This CDR3 has 13 amino acids. CDR3 residues: CASSPLDSFEQFF. CDR3 nucleotide sequence: TGCGCCAGCAGCCCCCTCGACAGCTTCGAGCAGTTCTTC. The full variable domain, its missing parts supplied by reference TRBV5-1 and TRBJ2-1, is KAGVTQTPRYLIKTRGQQVTLSCSPISGHRSVSWYQQTPGQGLQFLFEYFSETQRNKGNFPGRFSGRQFSNSRSEMNVSTLELGDSALYLCASSPLDSFEQFFGPGTRLTVL.

This clonotype has a handful of counts. The rearrangement joins TRBV10-3 to TRBJ1-5; the match to TRBD1 covers 8 bases. V dropped 0 bases and J dropped 6; count of bases not matched to a gene: 10. Germline V gene data show CDR1 as ENHRY and CDR2 as SYGVKD. The CDR3 length is 17 residues. The CDR3, as DNA: TGTGCCATCAGTGAGTCAGGAGTGGACAGGGTGATTCAGCCCCAGCATTTT. It encodes CAISESGVDRVIQPQHF.

This clonotype has at least ten counts. The chain carries TRBV10-3 and TRBJ2-1; 11 nucleotides match TRBD2. From germline, CDR1 is ENHRY and CDR2 SYGVKD. This CDR3 comprises 17 residues. Trimming at V came to 4 bases and at J to 3 bases, leaving 8 bases not matched to a gene. This CDR3 is CAISGGTSGLGYNEQFF. The CDR3 DNA sequence: TGTGCCATCAGTGGGGGGACTAGCGGACTGGGCTACAATGAGCAGTTCTTC.

The CDR3 sequence is CASSPLVNTGELFF. CDR3 nucleotides: TGTGCCAGCAGCCCACTAGTAAACACCGGGGAGCTGTTTTTT. The chain recombines TRBV28 with TRBJ2-2, with D maybe TRBD2 (5 bases). This CDR3 contains 14 residues. The V and J ends lost 6 bases and 2 bases respectively, with 10 bases between them. In germline, CDR1 is MDHEN, CDR2 SYDVKM.

This clonotype was observed a single time. The genes are TRBV12-3 or TRBV12-4 and TRBJ2-1, with a weak D call TRBD2 (5 bases). This CDR3 comprises 14 residues. Trimming pared 1 base from V and 3 bases from J, leaving 7 bases between. Written as DNA, the CDR3 is TGTGCCAGCAGTTTAGGACTATACTACAATGAGCAGTTCTTC. Translated, it gives CASSLGLYYNEQFF.

This clonotype has only a few counts. The J gene is TRBJ2-1, the V gene TRBV5-4; D may match TRBD1 or TRBD2 (5 bases each). The germline gives CDR1 SGHNT, CDR2 YYREEE (reference sequence). With 0 bases removed from V and 3 bases from J, the gap between germline ends came to 10 bases. The CDR3 has 15 amino acids. The CDR3, as DNA: TGTGCCAGCAGCTTGGCCAGCGGACACTACAATGAGCAGTTCTTC. Residues: CASSLASGHYNEQFF.

V gene TRBV7-8 combines with J gene TRBJ2-5; D not certain. CDR3 size: 15 residues. The V gene lost 2 bases and the J gene lost 2 bases, with 12 bases spanning the gap. Germline V CDR1 and CDR2: SGHVS, FQNEAQ. CDR3 sequence: CASSLTRPVQETQYF. CDR3 coding DNA: TGTGCCAGCAGCTTAACGAGGCCGGTACAAGAGACCCAGTACTTC.